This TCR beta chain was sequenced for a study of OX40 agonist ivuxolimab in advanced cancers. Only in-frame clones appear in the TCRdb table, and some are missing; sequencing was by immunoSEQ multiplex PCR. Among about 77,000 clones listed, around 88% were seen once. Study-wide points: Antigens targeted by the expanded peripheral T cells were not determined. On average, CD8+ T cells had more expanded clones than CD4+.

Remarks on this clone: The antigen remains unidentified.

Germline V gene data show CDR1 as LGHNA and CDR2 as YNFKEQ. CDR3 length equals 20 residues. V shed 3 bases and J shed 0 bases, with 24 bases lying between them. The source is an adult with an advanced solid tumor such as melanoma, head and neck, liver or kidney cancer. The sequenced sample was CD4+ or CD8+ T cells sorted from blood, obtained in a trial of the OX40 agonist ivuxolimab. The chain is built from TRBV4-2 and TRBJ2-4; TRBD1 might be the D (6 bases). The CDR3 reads CASSQDRDTGQNLAKNIQYF. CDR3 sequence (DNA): TGTGCCAGCAGCCAGGACCGGGACACCGGACAAAACCTAGCCAAAAACATTCAGTACTTC.